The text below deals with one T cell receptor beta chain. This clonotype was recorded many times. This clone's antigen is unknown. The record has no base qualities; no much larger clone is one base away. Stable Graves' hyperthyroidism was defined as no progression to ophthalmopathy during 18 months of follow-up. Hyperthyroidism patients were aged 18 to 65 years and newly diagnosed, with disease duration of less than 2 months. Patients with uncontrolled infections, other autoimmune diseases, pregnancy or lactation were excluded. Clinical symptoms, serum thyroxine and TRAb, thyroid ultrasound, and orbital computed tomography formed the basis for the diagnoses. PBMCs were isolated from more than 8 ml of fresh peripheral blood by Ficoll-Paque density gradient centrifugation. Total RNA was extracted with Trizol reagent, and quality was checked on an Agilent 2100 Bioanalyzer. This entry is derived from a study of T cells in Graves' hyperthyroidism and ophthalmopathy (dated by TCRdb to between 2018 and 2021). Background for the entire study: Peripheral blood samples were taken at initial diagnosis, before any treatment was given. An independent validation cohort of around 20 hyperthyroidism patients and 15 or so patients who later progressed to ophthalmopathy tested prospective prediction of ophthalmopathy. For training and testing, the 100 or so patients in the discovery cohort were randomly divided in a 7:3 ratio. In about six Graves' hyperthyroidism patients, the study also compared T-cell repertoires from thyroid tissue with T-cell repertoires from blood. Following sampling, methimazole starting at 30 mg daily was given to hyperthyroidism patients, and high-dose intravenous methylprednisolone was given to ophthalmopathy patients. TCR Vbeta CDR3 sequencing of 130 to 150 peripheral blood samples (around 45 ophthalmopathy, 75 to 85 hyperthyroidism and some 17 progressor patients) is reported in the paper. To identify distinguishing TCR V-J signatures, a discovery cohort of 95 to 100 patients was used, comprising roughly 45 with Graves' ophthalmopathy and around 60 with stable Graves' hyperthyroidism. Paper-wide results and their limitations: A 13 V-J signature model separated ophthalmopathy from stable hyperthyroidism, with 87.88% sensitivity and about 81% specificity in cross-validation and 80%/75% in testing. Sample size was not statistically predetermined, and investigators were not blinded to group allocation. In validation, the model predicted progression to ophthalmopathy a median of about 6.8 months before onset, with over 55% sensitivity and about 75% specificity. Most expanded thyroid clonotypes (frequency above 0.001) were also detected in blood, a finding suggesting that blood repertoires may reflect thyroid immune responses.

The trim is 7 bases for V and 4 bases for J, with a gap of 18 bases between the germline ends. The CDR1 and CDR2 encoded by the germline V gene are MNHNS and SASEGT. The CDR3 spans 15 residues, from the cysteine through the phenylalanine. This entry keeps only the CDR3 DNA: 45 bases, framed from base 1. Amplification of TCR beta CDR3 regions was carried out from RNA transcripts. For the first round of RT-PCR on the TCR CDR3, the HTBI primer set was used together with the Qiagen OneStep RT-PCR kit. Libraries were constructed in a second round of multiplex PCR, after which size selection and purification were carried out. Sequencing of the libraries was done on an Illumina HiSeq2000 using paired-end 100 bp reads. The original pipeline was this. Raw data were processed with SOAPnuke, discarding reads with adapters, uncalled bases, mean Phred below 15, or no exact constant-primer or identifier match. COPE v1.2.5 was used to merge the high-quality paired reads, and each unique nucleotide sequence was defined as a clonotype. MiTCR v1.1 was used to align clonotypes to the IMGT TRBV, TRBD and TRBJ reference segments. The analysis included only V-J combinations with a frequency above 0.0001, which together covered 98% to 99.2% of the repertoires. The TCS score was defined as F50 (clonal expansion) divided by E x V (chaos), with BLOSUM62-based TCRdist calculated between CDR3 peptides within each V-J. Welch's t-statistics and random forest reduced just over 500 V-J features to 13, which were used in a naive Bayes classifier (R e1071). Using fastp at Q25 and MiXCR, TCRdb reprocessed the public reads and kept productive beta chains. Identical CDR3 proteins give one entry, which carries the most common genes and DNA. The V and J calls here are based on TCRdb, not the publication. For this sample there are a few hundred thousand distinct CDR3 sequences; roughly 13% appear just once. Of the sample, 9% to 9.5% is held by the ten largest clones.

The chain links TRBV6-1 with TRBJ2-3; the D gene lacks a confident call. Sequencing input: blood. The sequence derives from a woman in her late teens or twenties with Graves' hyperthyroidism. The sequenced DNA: TGTGCCAGCAAATTGGTACCCCACGGCGCAGATACGCAGTATTTT. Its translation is CASKLVPHGADTQYF.